This record concerns one TCR beta chain sequence. These data belong to a study of blood T cell repertoires in COVID-19. Whole-study context: Sources were T cells, B-cell-depleted T cells, or PBMCs; the material itself was cDNA or gDNA.

In the original workflow: The assay estimated nucleated cells by amplifying reference gene primers. Measured with immunoSEQ multiplex PCR; TCRdb has only the in-frame clones, and not every one. The V and J calls and clone size were taken over from that table, and D and trimming were inferred from the DNA. The data show around 330,000 clones, approximately 87% seen once. Germline assignment: CDR1 SGHRS and CDR2 YFSETQ. Trimming at V came to 4 bases and at J to 4 bases, leaving 12 bases not matched to a gene. The CDR3 consists of 16 residues. The sample taken for sequencing was peripheral blood. V gene TRBV5-1 combines with J gene TRBJ1-2; 8 positions agree with TRBD1. The receptor was isolated from a woman between 50 and 59 years old with active or convalescent COVID-19. The CDR3 coding sequence is TGCGCCAGCAGCCCCGATGGGACAGGAGGGCTCTATGGCTACACCTTC. Translated: CASSPDGTGGLYGYTF.